One and the same sample provided the 15 T cell receptor beta chains below, sequenced in a study of blood T cell repertoires in COVID-19 (dated by TCRdb to between 2020 and 2021). Libraries came from the immunoSEQ multiplex PCR assay. Here the immuneACCESS table is served through TCRdb, limited to in-frame sequences with V and J called. Missing clones are a known gap in these copies; in checked studies unresolved V genes cover under half, and the rest lacks a known reason. The sample profile shows some 460,000 clones; 75% to 90% of them were found once. 4% to 5.5% of the sample goes to the ten largest clones. Sample: peripheral blood. The receptor source for this set is a woman under 40 with acute or convalescent COVID-19.

The chain employs TRBV18 and TRBJ2-5; 9 positions agree with TRBD1. CDR3 length: 19 amino acids. Germline assignment: CDR1 KGHSH and CDR2 LQKENI. Losses at the gene ends were 0 bases for V and 8 bases for J; bases not matched to a gene: 19. The CDR3 is CASSPPRGQGQRSRRTQYF. The DNA of the CDR3 is TGTGCCAGCTCACCACCTAGGGGACAGGGACAGAGAAGTAGAAGAACCCAGTACTTC.

As DNA, the CDR3 is TGTGCCAGCAGTTACGTGCTAGATGAGCAGTTCTTC. Its protein product is CASSYVLDEQFF. V and J are TRBV6-5 and TRBJ2-1; D remains unclear. Germline V gene sequence: CDR1 MNHEY, CDR2 SVGAGI. V was clipped by 2 bases and J by 8 bases, with 7 bases between them. The CDR3 sequence is 12 residues long.

The chain joins TRBV12-3 or TRBV12-4 to TRBJ1-6; unclear D gene. This CDR3 has 12 amino acids. V dropped 6 bases and J dropped 9 bases, with 9 bases sitting between them. CDR3 sequence (DNA): TGTGCCAGCAGAACGGGTCCTTCACCCCTCCACTTT. It encodes CASRTGPSPLHF.

Remarks on this clone: Other DNA sequences in this specimen translate into the identical CDR3. The chain carries TRBV5-1 and TRBJ1-1; TRBD1 matches 7 bases. J was trimmed by 4 bases and V by 0 bases; bases with no gene match: 3. CDR3 size: 14 residues. Germline CDR1 SGHRS, CDR2 YFSETQ. In DNA, the CDR3 is TGCGCCAGCAGCTTGGGTCAGGGGGGCACTGAAGCTTTCTTT. Amino acids: CASSLGQGGTEAFF.

V and J are TRBV5-4 and TRBJ1-2; 11 bases line up with TRBD1. The germline CDR1 and CDR2 sequences are SGHNT and YYREEE (reference sequence). The CDR3 is 15 residues long. J gave up 7 bases and V 4 bases, and 9 bases lay outside the gene matches. The CDR3, as DNA: TGTGCCAGCAGCGGAGGACAGGGGGCATTTCTTGGCTACACCTTC. Translation: CASSGGQGAFLGYTF.

This rearrangement joins TRBV11-2 to TRBJ2-1; 9 bases agree with TRBD2. Per the germline V gene, CDR1 is SGHAT and CDR2 is FQNNGV. The trim removed 3 bases at V and 6 bases at J, leaving 3 bases unmatched. The CDR3 is 14 residues long. Written as DNA, the CDR3 is TGTGCCAGCAGCTTTTCTAGCGGGGTCAATGAGCAGTTCTTC. This codes for CASSFSSGVNEQFF.

This chain uses TRBV5-6 with TRBJ2-2, with 9 bases fitting TRBD1. V trimming: 0 bases; J trimming: 7 bases; junction bases outside the gene matches: 4. Germline assignment: CDR1 SGHDT and CDR2 YYEEEE. This CDR3 is built from 15 residues. CDR3 DNA: TGTGCCAGCAGCTTGGCAGGACAGGGGTACGGGGAGCTGTTTTTT. Its translation: CASSLAGQGYGELFF.

A remark on this clone: The sample holds other DNA sequences that translate to the same CDR3. J is TRBJ1-1 and V is TRBV7-3; D is unresolved. From germline, CDR1 is SGHTA and CDR2 FQGTGA. The V end was cut by 4 bases, the J end by 5 bases, with 11 bases between. The length of the CDR3 is 13 residues. CDR3: CASSSTRGTEAFF. In DNA, the CDR3 is TGTGCCAGCAGCTCCACCCGGGGAACTGAAGCTTTCTTT.

V gene TRBV2 combines with J gene TRBJ1-4; D gene ambiguous. The CDR3 has 14 residues. Between the trimmed V and J ends, which lost 5 bases and 0 bases, there was a span of 7 bases. Per the germline V gene, CDR1 is SNHLY and CDR2 is FYNNEI. CDR3 DNA sequence: TGTGCCAGCAGTCACGGGACAACTAATGAAAAACTGTTTTTT. It translates to CASSHGTTNEKLFF.

V and J are TRBV9 and TRBJ1-4; maybe TRBD1 (5 bases). Trimming took off 0 bases at V and 6 bases at J, with 9 bases between the two ends. The CDR3 covers 14 residues. The germline gives CDR1 SGDLS, CDR2 YYNGEE. The CDR3 sequence is CASSVGGVHEKLFF. CDR3 in DNA: TGTGCCAGCAGCGTAGGGGGCGTGCATGAAAAACTGTTTTTT.

The chain is built from TRBV29-1 and TRBJ2-7, with D possibly matching TRBD1 (6 bases). The CDR3 consists of 13 residues. The germline V and J ends were trimmed by 6 bases and 4 bases, with 16 bases remaining between them. CDR1 is SQVTM, CDR2 ANQGSEA, per germline. The CDR3 spells CSVLSNQGYEQYF. The CDR3 DNA follows: TGCAGCGTATTGTCAAACCAGGGGTACGAGCAGTACTTC.

This clone has just one count. The chain employs TRBV7-3 and TRBJ2-3; no clear D gene. The CDR3 loop spans 13 amino acids. The ends were cut back, 5 bases at V and 2 bases at J, with 8 bases in the middle. CDR1 SGHTA and CDR2 FQGTGA come from the germline V gene. CDR3 region: CASSNSPTDTQYF. DNA of the CDR3: TGTGCCAGCAGCAACAGTCCCACAGATACGCAGTATTTT.

The rearrangement uses TRBV3-1 (or the pseudogene TRBV3-2) and TRBJ2-5, with TRBD2 identical over 11 bases. Germline lookup yields CDR1 LGHDT and CDR2 YNNKEL (reference sequence). Germline trimming cut 1 base from V and 5 bases from J; bases unmatched to any gene: 9. The CDR3 runs to 17 residues. The CDR3 DNA reads TGTGCCAGCAGCCAAGTTTTCATCCTAGCGGGGGGTGAGACCCAGTACTTC. As protein: CASSQVFILAGGETQYF.

The genes are TRBV2 and TRBJ2-1; 8 nucleotides agree with TRBD2. This CDR3 contains 14 residues. Trimming at V came to 10 bases and at J to 6 bases, leaving 11 bases not matched to a gene. Germline-derived CDR1 and CDR2 are SNHLY and FYNNEI. The DNA of the CDR3 is TGTGCCATCGCAGTTAGCCGGGGGGGCAATGAGCAGTTCTTC. Translated, it gives CAIAVSRGGNEQFF.

The chain couples TRBV10-2 to TRBJ2-1, with TRBD1 as a possible D gene (5 bases). Germline V gives CDR1 WSHSY, CDR2 SAAADI. The CDR3 totals 15 residues. Trimming took 0 bases from V and 1 from J, leaving 7 bases between them. The CDR3 protein is CASSESRGSYNEQFF. The DNA of the CDR3 is TGCGCCAGCAGTGAGTCAAGGGGTTCCTACAATGAGCAGTTCTTC.